Listed below are T cell receptor beta chains from one sample, sequenced in a study of post-analysis software for immune sequencing data. TCRdb passed the PCR reads through MiXCR, listing each CDR3 protein once. The data contain some 690,000 distinct CDR3 sequences, about 27% of them singletons. Sequenced input: blood. These receptors all come from a girl aged 5 to 17 with multiple sclerosis. CDR3s include the opening cysteine and the closing phenylalanine or tryptophan. Fields, in order: clone size, J gene, V gene, D gene, CDR3 protein, CDR3 DNA. The D gene is left open where the match is weak. Clone size is shown for a subset of rows, as once, few, many or a class of expanded clone.

clone size: -
J gene: TRBJ2-1
V gene: TRBV6-2/TRBV6-3
D gene: TRBD2
CDR3 protein: CASSYLAGEGGNEQFF
CDR3 DNA: TGTGCCAGCAGTTACCTAGCGGGAGAAGGGGGGAATGAGCAGTTCTTC

clone size: many
J gene: TRBJ2-5
V gene: TRBV6-6
D gene: -
CDR3 protein: CASSPQVVGETQYF
CDR3 DNA: TGTGCCAGCAGCCCTCAGGTAGTAGGAGAGACCCAGTACTTC

clone size: -
J gene: TRBJ2-3
V gene: TRBV4-3
D gene: TRBD2
CDR3 protein: CASSLTSGGVVPADTQYF
CDR3 DNA: TGCGCCAGCAGCTTGACTAGCGGGGGTGTTGTCCCCGCAGATACGCAGTATTTT

clone size: -
J gene: TRBJ1-5
V gene: TRBV19
D gene: TRBD1
CDR3 protein: CASSTGTGKGNQPQHF
CDR3 DNA: TGTGCCAGTAGTACAGGGACAGGGAAGGGCAATCAGCCCCAGCATTTT

clone size: -
J gene: TRBJ2-6
V gene: TRBV27
D gene: -
CDR3 protein: CASSLFPTGPGANVLTF
CDR3 DNA: TGTGCCAGCAGTTTATTCCCAACAGGGCCTGGGGCCAACGTCCTGACTTTC

clone size: -
J gene: TRBJ1-5
V gene: TRBV5-1
D gene: TRBD1
CDR3 protein: CASSLLGQNQPQHF
CDR3 DNA: TGCGCCAGCAGCTTACTGGGACAGAATCAGCCCCAGCATTTT

clone size: -
J gene: TRBJ1-2
V gene: TRBV5-1
D gene: -
CDR3 protein: CASSLGQAAMVGYTF
CDR3 DNA: TGCGCCAGCAGCTTGGGGCAGGCGGCTATGGTCGGCTACACCTTC

clone size: few
J gene: TRBJ2-7
V gene: TRBV7-7
D gene: TRBD1
CDR3 protein: CASSETGGGSEQYF
CDR3 DNA: TGTGCCAGCAGCGAAACAGGGGGTGGCAGCGAGCAGTACTTC

clone size: few
J gene: TRBJ2-7
V gene: TRBV20-1
D gene: -
CDR3 protein: CSARAVEVQGSYEQYF
CDR3 DNA: TGCAGTGCTAGAGCTGTTGAGGTACAGGGTTCCTACGAGCAGTACTTC

clone size: -
J gene: TRBJ2-5
V gene: TRBV20-1
D gene: -
CDR3 protein: CSARRQFRRETQYF
CDR3 DNA: TGCAGTGCCCGACGGCAGTTTCGAAGAGAGACCCAGTACTTC

clone size: few
J gene: TRBJ1-5
V gene: TRBV6-5
D gene: TRBD1
CDR3 protein: CASSQTGALGSPQHF
CDR3 DNA: TGTGCCAGCAGTCAGACAGGGGCCCTCGGATCGCCCCAGCATTTT

clone size: few
J gene: TRBJ2-1
V gene: TRBV5-1
D gene: -
CDR3 protein: CASSLVGGFGEQFF
CDR3 DNA: TGCGCCAGCAGCTTGGTAGGGGGGTTTGGTGAGCAGTTCTTC

clone size: -
J gene: TRBJ2-7
V gene: TRBV9
D gene: -
CDR3 protein: CASSVGSADYEQYF
CDR3 DNA: TGTGCCAGCAGCGTAGGGTCGGCAGACTACGAGCAGTACTTC

clone size: -
J gene: TRBJ2-1
V gene: TRBV10-3
D gene: TRBD2
CDR3 protein: CAISLAGGSEQFF
CDR3 DNA: TGTGCCATCAGTCTAGCGGGGGGGAGTGAGCAGTTCTTC

clone size: few
J gene: TRBJ2-7
V gene: TRBV2
D gene: TRBD1
CDR3 protein: CASSDRQGQDEQYF
CDR3 DNA: TGTGCCAGCAGTGATCGACAGGGACAGGACGAGCAGTACTTC

clone size: few
J gene: TRBJ2-1
V gene: TRBV3-1
D gene: TRBD2
CDR3 protein: CASSLPRGGSDEQFF
CDR3 DNA: TGTGCCAGCAGCCTACCCCGCGGGGGGAGCGATGAGCAGTTCTTC

clone size: few
J gene: TRBJ1-2
V gene: TRBV29-1
D gene: -
CDR3 protein: CSVEDRRSQGDYGYTF
CDR3 DNA: TGCAGCGTTGAAGATCGCAGGAGTCAGGGTGACTATGGCTACACCTTC

clone size: many
J gene: TRBJ2-7
V gene: TRBV12-3/TRBV12-4
D gene: TRBD2
CDR3 protein: CASSSLATEQYF
CDR3 DNA: TGTGCCAGCAGTTCACTAGCGACCGAGCAGTACTTC

clone size: few
J gene: TRBJ2-3
V gene: TRBV6-6
D gene: TRBD2
CDR3 protein: CASSDSGRGPDTQYF
CDR3 DNA: TGTGCCAGCTCCGATAGCGGGAGAGGCCCAGATACGCAGTATTTT

clone size: -
J gene: TRBJ2-1
V gene: TRBV20-1
D gene: -
CDR3 protein: CSARGTGLGRDEQFF
CDR3 DNA: TGCAGTGCTAGGGGGACGGGACTTGGGAGAGATGAGCAGTTCTTC

clone size: many
J gene: TRBJ2-1
V gene: TRBV7-2
D gene: -
CDR3 protein: CASSGTGILVSGGYNEQFF
CDR3 DNA: TGTGCCAGCAGCGGAACGGGTATTTTAGTTAGTGGAGGATACAATGAGCAGTTCTTC

clone size: -
J gene: TRBJ2-3
V gene: TRBV25-1
D gene: -
CDR3 protein: CASSEPQGLTDTQYF
CDR3 DNA: TGTGCCAGCAGTGAGCCCCAGGGGTTGACAGATACGCAGTATTTT

clone size: few
J gene: TRBJ1-1
V gene: TRBV25-1
D gene: -
CDR3 protein: CASSENWNAEAFF
CDR3 DNA: TGTGCCAGCAGTGAGAACTGGAACGCTGAAGCTTTCTTT

clone size: few
J gene: TRBJ2-5
V gene: TRBV7-2
D gene: -
CDR3 protein: CASSLPSLASAQETQYF
CDR3 DNA: TGTGCCAGCAGTCTCCCCTCACTGGCTAGCGCCCAAGAGACCCAGTACTTC

clone size: few
J gene: TRBJ1-2
V gene: TRBV4-3
D gene: TRBD1
CDR3 protein: CASSQRPGQGAGSYTF
CDR3 DNA: TGCGCCAGCAGCCAACGCCCGGGACAGGGGGCCGGCAGCTACACCTTC

clone size: -
J gene: TRBJ2-3
V gene: TRBV20-1
D gene: TRBD2
CDR3 protein: CSANRGGGDTDTQYF
CDR3 DNA: TGCAGTGCTAACCGGGGCGGGGGGGACACAGATACGCAGTATTTT

clone size: -
J gene: TRBJ1-5
V gene: TRBV12-3/TRBV12-4
D gene: -
CDR3 protein: CASSFGAQPQHF
CDR3 DNA: TGTGCCAGCAGTTTTGGGGCTCAGCCCCAGCATTTT

clone size: -
J gene: TRBJ1-3
V gene: TRBV5-1
D gene: -
CDR3 protein: CASSLVQGISGNTIYF
CDR3 DNA: TGCGCCAGCAGCTTGGTACAGGGAATCTCCGGAAACACCATATATTTT

clone size: -
J gene: TRBJ1-4
V gene: TRBV4-1
D gene: TRBD1
CDR3 protein: CASSRTGERDEKLFF
CDR3 DNA: TGCGCCAGCAGCCGCACAGGGGAACGGGATGAAAAACTGTTTTTT

clone size: few
J gene: TRBJ1-2
V gene: TRBV7-9
D gene: -
CDR3 protein: CASSFPSGGSYGYTF
CDR3 DNA: TGTGCCAGCAGCTTCCCCTCGGGGGGCTCCTATGGCTACACCTTC

clone size: -
J gene: TRBJ2-3
V gene: TRBV7-9
D gene: TRBD1
CDR3 protein: CASSPAAGGTDTQYF
CDR3 DNA: TGTGCCAGCAGCCCTGCGGCAGGGGGTACAGATACGCAGTATTTT

clone size: few
J gene: TRBJ2-3
V gene: TRBV20-1
D gene: -
CDR3 protein: CSAAVFHTQYF
CDR3 DNA: TGCAGTGCTGCAGTATTTCATACGCAGTATTTT

clone size: -
J gene: TRBJ2-1
V gene: TRBV4-1
D gene: -
CDR3 protein: CASSPPRTENEQFF
CDR3 DNA: TGCGCCAGCAGCCCCCCCCGGACTGAAAATGAGCAGTTCTTC

clone size: -
J gene: TRBJ1-6
V gene: TRBV20-1
D gene: -
CDR3 protein: CSARDSESSYNSPLHF
CDR3 DNA: TGCAGTGCGCGCGACAGTGAGAGCTCCTATAATTCACCCCTCCACTTT

clone size: few
J gene: TRBJ2-1
V gene: TRBV5-1
D gene: TRBD2
CDR3 protein: CASSLFASGSIFSYNEQFF
CDR3 DNA: TGCGCCAGCAGCTTGTTTGCTAGCGGGAGCATATTCTCCTACAATGAGCAGTTCTTC

clone size: -
J gene: TRBJ1-2
V gene: TRBV6-6
D gene: TRBD1
CDR3 protein: CASSTAGGVVGYTF
CDR3 DNA: TGTGCCAGCAGTACTGCAGGGGGTGTAGTTGGCTACACCTTC

clone size: -
J gene: TRBJ2-1
V gene: TRBV7-2
D gene: -
CDR3 protein: CASSLVFLGVNEQFF
CDR3 DNA: TGTGCCAGCAGCTTAGTTTTTTTGGGAGTCAATGAGCAGTTCTTC

clone size: -
J gene: TRBJ2-1
V gene: TRBV12-3/TRBV12-4
D gene: -
CDR3 protein: CASSFHQETQFF
CDR3 DNA: TGTGCCAGCAGTTTTCACCAAGAGACCCAGTTCTTC

clone size: few
J gene: TRBJ1-2
V gene: TRBV20-1
D gene: -
CDR3 protein: CSARVVRATSNYGYTF
CDR3 DNA: TGCAGTGCTAGAGTGGTCAGGGCAACCTCTAACTATGGCTACACCTTC

clone size: few
J gene: TRBJ1-1
V gene: TRBV10-1
D gene: -
CDR3 protein: CASSESRKGADTEAFF
CDR3 DNA: TGCGCCAGCAGTGAGTCGAGAAAGGGAGCGGACACTGAGGCTTTCTTT

clone size: few
J gene: TRBJ2-1
V gene: TRBV6-5
D gene: -
CDR3 protein: CASSYLFDRRGWRNEQFF
CDR3 DNA: TGTGCCAGCAGTTACCTTTTTGACAGGAGGGGTTGGCGGAATGAGCAGTTCTTC

clone size: -
J gene: TRBJ2-1
V gene: TRBV4-3
D gene: -
CDR3 protein: CASSQYPRVGEQFF
CDR3 DNA: TGCGCCAGCAGCCAATACCCCAGGGTCGGTGAGCAGTTCTTC

clone size: few
J gene: TRBJ2-1
V gene: TRBV7-9
D gene: -
CDR3 protein: CASSLGDERQFF
CDR3 DNA: TGTGCCAGCAGCTTGGGGGACGAAAGGCAGTTCTTC

clone size: -
J gene: TRBJ2-1
V gene: TRBV6-2/TRBV6-3
D gene: TRBD2
CDR3 protein: CASSDHKGGPNEQFF
CDR3 DNA: TGTGCCAGCAGTGACCATAAGGGAGGGCCCAATGAGCAGTTCTTC

clone size: few
J gene: TRBJ1-1
V gene: TRBV20-1
D gene: -
CDR3 protein: CSASRQKTEAFF
CDR3 DNA: TGCAGTGCTAGTAGACAGAAAACTGAAGCTTTCTTT

clone size: few
J gene: TRBJ1-2
V gene: TRBV12-3/TRBV12-4
D gene: TRBD1
CDR3 protein: CASTPGTAGYGYTF
CDR3 DNA: TGTGCCAGCACCCCGGGGACAGCGGGCTATGGCTACACCTTC

clone size: -
J gene: TRBJ2-3
V gene: TRBV15
D gene: TRBD1
CDR3 protein: CATSRKRTGATTDTQYF
CDR3 DNA: TGTGCCACCAGCAGAAAAAGGACAGGCGCAACCACAGATACGCAGTATTTT

clone size: -
J gene: TRBJ2-1
V gene: TRBV4-1
D gene: TRBD2
CDR3 protein: CASSQERLAGAYNEQFF
CDR3 DNA: TGCGCCAGCAGCCAAGAGCGACTAGCGGGAGCCTACAATGAGCAGTTCTTC